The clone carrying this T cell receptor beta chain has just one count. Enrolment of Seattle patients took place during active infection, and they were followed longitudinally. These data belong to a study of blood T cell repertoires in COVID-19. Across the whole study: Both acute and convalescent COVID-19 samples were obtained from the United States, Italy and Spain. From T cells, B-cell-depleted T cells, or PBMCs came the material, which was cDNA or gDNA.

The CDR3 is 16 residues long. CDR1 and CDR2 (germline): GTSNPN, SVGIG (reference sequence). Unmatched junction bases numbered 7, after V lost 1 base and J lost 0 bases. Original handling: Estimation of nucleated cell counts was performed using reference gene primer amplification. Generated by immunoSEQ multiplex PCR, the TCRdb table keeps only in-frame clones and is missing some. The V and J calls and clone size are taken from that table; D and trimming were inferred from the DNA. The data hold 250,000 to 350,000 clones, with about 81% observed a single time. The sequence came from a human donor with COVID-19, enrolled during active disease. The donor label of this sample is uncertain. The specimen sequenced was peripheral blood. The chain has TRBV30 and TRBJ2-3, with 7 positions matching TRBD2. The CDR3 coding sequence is TGTGCCTGGAGTGAAGGGACTACCTCTAGCACAGATACGCAGTATTTT. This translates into CAWSEGTTSSTDTQYF.